These 14 T cell receptor beta chains originate from one sample sequenced in a study of T cell responses to AZD1222 COVID-19 vaccine. Sequencing used immunoSEQ multiplex PCR; TCRdb keeps in-frame clones, though not all of them. The sample shows about 140,000 clones, approximately 93% of them seen only once. Sequencing was performed on peripheral blood, taken on day 0 of MenACWY control vaccination. The receptors originated from an adult in good health.

The chain's CDR3 is CASSQDSDSSYNEQFF. For the CDR3, the DNA is TGTGCCAGCAGCCAAGATTCAGACAGCTCCTACAATGAGCAGTTCTTC. The genes are TRBV4-2 and TRBJ2-1, with D maybe TRBD1 (5 bases). Trimming left V 0 bases short and J 0 bases short, with 9 bases between. CDR3 length: 16 amino acids. The germline V gene encodes CDR1 LGHNA and CDR2 YNFKEQ.

This rearrangement joins TRBV7-8 to TRBJ1-6, with D tentatively TRBD1 (6 bases). The CDR3 length is 19 residues. The V gene's germline CDR1 is SGHVS and CDR2 FQNEAQ. V was shortened by 5 bases and J by 1 base, with 21 bases between the two germline ends. In DNA form, the CDR3 reads TGTGCCAGCAGCGCCGTCCCCTCCAGGGGTTCATCCTATAATTCACCCCTCCACTTT. Protein product: CASSAVPSRGSSYNSPLHF.

The rearrangement uses TRBV10-3 and TRBJ1-1, with no clear D. The length of the CDR3 is 16 residues. Germline V lookup: CDR1 ENHRY, CDR2 SYGVKD. V lost 7 bases and J 1 base, leaving 19 bases between the germline ends. CDR3 residues: CAIKGGGTVGNTEAFF. CDR3 coding DNA: TGTGCCATCAAGGGAGGAGGAACAGTGGGGAACACTGAAGCTTTCTTT.

The rearrangement links TRBV5-1 to TRBJ1-4, with D unresolved. The CDR3 runs to 15 residues. Germline CDR1 reads SGHRS; CDR2 reads YFSETQ. V was clipped by 3 bases and J by 0 bases, with 9 bases between them. In DNA, the CDR3 is TGCGCCAGCAGCTCCGACGGGGCAACTAATGAAAAACTGTTTTTT. Protein sequence: CASSSDGATNEKLFF.

The chain couples TRBV6-5 to TRBJ2-7, with 10 bases that match TRBD1. CDR3 length: 12 amino acids. Looked up from germline, CDR1 is MNHEY and CDR2 is SVGAGI. V was clipped by 11 bases and J by 3 bases; unmatched bases: 4. The CDR3 is CAGGQGRYEQYF. The CDR3 nucleotides read TGTGCCGGGGGACAGGGGCGCTACGAGCAGTACTTC.

As to this clone: Other DNA sequences of this sample code for an identical CDR3. The CDR3 here is CASSYLQGADGYTF. The CDR3 DNA is TGTGCCAGCAGTTACTTACAGGGGGCGGATGGCTACACCTTC. The chain combines TRBV6-5 with TRBJ1-2, with 9 bases fitting TRBD1. Germline CDR1 reads MNHEY; CDR2 reads SVGAGI. Unmatched junction bases numbered 3, after V lost 1 base and J lost 6 bases. The CDR3 length is 14 residues.

J is TRBJ1-1 and V is TRBV4-1, with D perhaps TRBD1 (5 bases). CDR1 and CDR2 from the germline V gene are MGHRA and YSYEKL. The CDR3 sequence is 16 residues long. Trimming took 4 bases from V and 0 from J, leaving 15 bases between them. The CDR3 sequence: CASSPTGGTLNTEAFF. Here the CDR3 DNA reads TGCGCCAGCAGCCCCACCGGGGGGACCCTGAACACTGAAGCTTTCTTT.

The chain is built from TRBV6-6 and TRBJ1-1; D call uncertain. The CDR3 is 13 amino acids. The germline CDR1 and CDR2 sequences are MNHNY and SVGAGI (reference sequence). Trimming left V 3 bases short and J 8 bases short, with 13 bases between. The CDR3 DNA follows: TGTGCCAGCAGTTATGCCAGCCTGATGGAAGCTTTCTTT. Translation gives CASSYASLMEAFF.

This clone showed up just once. The DNA of the CDR3 is TGTGCCAGCAGGGCTCGGACAGGACAAGAGACCCAGTACTTC. Its protein is CASRARTGQETQYF. The rearrangement uses TRBV2 and TRBJ2-5; 7 nucleotides agree with TRBD1. CDR3 size: 14 residues. Germline loops: CDR1 SNHLY, CDR2 FYNNEI. The trim removed 6 bases at V and 2 bases at J, leaving 6 bases unmatched.

This chain joins TRBV9 and TRBJ2-2; either TRBD1 or TRBD2 may supply D (5 bases each). The V end lost 3 bases, the J end lost 8 bases, and 14 bases lay between the germline ends. Germline CDR1 and CDR2: SGDLS and YYNGEE. The CDR3 contains 14 residues. CDR3 sequence (DNA): TGTGCCAGCAGCGCAACCGGGGCATCAGGGGAGCTGTTTTTT. Protein product: CASSATGASGELFF.

The J gene is TRBJ1-1, the V gene TRBV2, with TRBD1 matching over 8 bases. With 4 bases clipped from V and 6 bases from J, the junction kept 7 bases outside the gene matches. The CDR3 extends over 14 amino acids. Germline CDR1 and CDR2: SNHLY and FYNNEI. The CDR3 nucleotides are TGTGCCAGCAGTGTGAACAGGGGGATCTCTGAAGCTTTCTTT. Protein: CASSVNRGISEAFF.

The V and J genes are TRBV9 and TRBJ1-2; no firm D call. The CDR3 runs to 12 residues. From germline, CDR1 is SGDLS and CDR2 YYNGEE. V lost 0 bases to trimming and J lost 8 bases, with 8 bases between them. The CDR3 DNA sequence: TGTGCCAGCAGCGTAGGGCGGGGAGGCTACACCTTC. Protein: CASSVGRGGYTF.

The rearrangement joins TRBV29-1 to TRBJ2-7, with 7 bases aligning to TRBD1. V was clipped by 7 bases and J by 4 bases; unmatched bases: 4. The CDR3 is 11 residues long. Germline lookup yields CDR1 SQVTM and CDR2 ANQGSEA. The CDR3 loop reads CSGRQGYEQYF. In DNA form, the CDR3 reads TGCAGCGGAAGACAGGGATACGAGCAGTACTTC.

V and J are TRBV25-1 and TRBJ2-1, with 7 bases identical to TRBD2. V lost 8 bases, J lost 7 bases, and 17 bases stayed unmatched. CDR3 length: 16 residues. CDR1 and CDR2 from the germline V gene are MGHDK and SYGVNS. CDR3 in DNA: TGTGCCAGCGCGAAAACGATCCTAGCGGAACGAAATGAGCAGTTCTTC. Translated, it gives CASAKTILAERNEQFF.